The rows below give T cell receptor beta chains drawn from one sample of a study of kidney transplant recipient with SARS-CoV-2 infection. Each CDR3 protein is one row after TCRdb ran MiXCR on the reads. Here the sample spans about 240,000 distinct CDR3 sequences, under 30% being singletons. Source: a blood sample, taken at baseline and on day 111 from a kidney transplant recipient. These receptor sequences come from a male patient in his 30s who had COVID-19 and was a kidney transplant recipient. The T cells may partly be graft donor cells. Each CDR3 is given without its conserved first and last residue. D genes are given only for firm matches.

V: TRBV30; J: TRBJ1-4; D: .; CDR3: AWSAQVTEKLF
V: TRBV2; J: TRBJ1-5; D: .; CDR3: ASSESGVRQPQH
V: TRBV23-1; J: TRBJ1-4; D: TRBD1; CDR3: ASNLDRGQSEKLF
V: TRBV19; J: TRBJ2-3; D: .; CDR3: ASSRRREDTQY
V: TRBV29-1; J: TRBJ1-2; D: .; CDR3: SVGGYT
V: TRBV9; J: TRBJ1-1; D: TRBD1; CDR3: ASSVRQGPMNTEAF
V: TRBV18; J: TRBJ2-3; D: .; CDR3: ASQKRAGVFADTQY
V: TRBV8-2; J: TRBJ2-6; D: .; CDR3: GMDPRITQSRANVLT
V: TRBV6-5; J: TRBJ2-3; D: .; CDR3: ASSYKGENTDTQY
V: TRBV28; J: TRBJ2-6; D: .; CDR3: ASGDGDGSAGANVLT
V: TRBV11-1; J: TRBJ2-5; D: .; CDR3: ASSLAVDLLSETQY
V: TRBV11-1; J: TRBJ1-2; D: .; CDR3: ASSEFIKAGKTYGYT
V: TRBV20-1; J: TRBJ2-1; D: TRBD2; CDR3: SASRDSGSFKQF
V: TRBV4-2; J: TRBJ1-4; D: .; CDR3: ASSQDIVRGIEKLF
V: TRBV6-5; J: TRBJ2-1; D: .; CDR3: ASSYGQINNEQF
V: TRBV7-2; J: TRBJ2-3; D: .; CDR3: ASSFSGGTDTQY
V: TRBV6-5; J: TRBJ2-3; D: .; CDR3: ASSFRPSGSTDTQY
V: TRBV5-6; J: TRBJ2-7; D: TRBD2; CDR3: ASSFVRDYPYYEQY
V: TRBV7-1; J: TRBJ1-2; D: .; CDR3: ASSPLCHEGKTYGYT
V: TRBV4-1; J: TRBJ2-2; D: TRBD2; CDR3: ASSHKAGVVLNTGELF
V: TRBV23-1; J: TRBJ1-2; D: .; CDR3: ASSAPSLRRKTYGYT
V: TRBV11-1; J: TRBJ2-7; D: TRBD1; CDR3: ASSFPGTDLDEQY
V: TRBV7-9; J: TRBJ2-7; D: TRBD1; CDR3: ASSLAGTGSYEQY
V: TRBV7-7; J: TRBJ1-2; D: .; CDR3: ASSENSKCRKTYGYT